One sample yielded the 13 T cell receptor beta chains listed below, sequenced in a study of T-cell memory formation after mild COVID-19. MiXCR, applied by TCRdb to the 5' RACE reads, yields one record per CDR3 protein. This table holds approximately 300,000 distinct CDR3 sequences, approximately 16% found once. Sequencing input: PBMCs or a T cell subset sorted from them (not recorded which). These receptors all come from a man younger than 30 who had mild COVID-19 (a few samples of this study predate the infection). Cell type and time point are not known.

This clonotype was seen a few times. CDR3: CASTPWAGGETQYF. The CDR3 nucleotides read TGTGCCAGCACCCCGTGGGCTGGAGGAGAGACCCAGTACTTC. The chain joins TRBV13 to TRBJ2-5; D perhaps matches TRBD2 (5 bases). The V gene lost 7 bases and the J gene lost 4 bases, with 16 bases spanning the gap. The CDR3 consists of 14 residues. Germline V gene lookup returns CDR1 PRHDT and CDR2 FYEKMQ (reference sequence).

The chain joins TRBV7-2 to TRBJ2-1; 13 nucleotides agree with TRBD2. The length of the CDR3 is 16 residues. Germline trimming cut 6 bases from V and 3 bases from J; bases unmatched to any gene: 5. In germline, CDR1 is SGHTA, CDR2 FQGNSA. The CDR3 sequence: CASRRLAGGSYNEQFF. In nucleotides, the CDR3 is TGTGCCAGCAGACGACTAGCGGGGGGCAGCTACAATGAGCAGTTCTTC.

J is TRBJ1-2 and V is TRBV6-1; 9 bases are a match to TRBD1. Germline CDR1 and CDR2: MNHNS and SASEGT. J lost 3 bases, V lost 3 bases, and 2 bases had no gene match. The length of the CDR3 is 14 residues. CDR3: CASSDRDRDYGYTF. CDR3 coding DNA: TGTGCCAGCAGTGACCGGGACAGGGACTATGGCTACACCTTC.

At least ten counts were recorded for this clonotype. V gene TRBV5-1 combines with J gene TRBJ1-2; no firm D call. The CDR3 is made up of 12 amino acids. The V end lost 1 base, the J end lost 5 bases, and 6 bases lay between the germline ends. CDR1 SGHRS and CDR2 YFSETQ come from the germline V gene. As DNA, the CDR3 is TGCGCCAGCAGCTTGAGCAGATATGGCTACACCTTC. Translation: CASSLSRYGYTF.

V usage is TRBV6-5 and J usage is TRBJ2-7, with 11 bases matching TRBD1. The CDR3 sequence is 14 residues long. Germline loops: CDR1 MNHEY, CDR2 SVGAGI. Trimming at V came to 5 bases and at J to 5 bases, leaving 5 bases not matched to a gene. The CDR3 DNA follows: TGTGCCAGCAGTCGCGGGACAGGGGGTAACGAGCAGTACTTC. Protein: CASSRGTGGNEQYF.

This clonotype was observed a few times. The chain employs TRBV19 and TRBJ1-2; the D is unclear. The V end lost 0 bases, the J end lost 6 bases, and 17 bases lay between the germline ends. Germline V gene sequence: CDR1 LNHDA, CDR2 SQIVND (reference sequence). CDR3 size: 16 residues. The CDR3 DNA sequence: TGTGCCAGTAGTATAGATAGACGCGGAGTGGTGGATGGCTACACCTTC. This sequence encodes CASSIDRRGVVDGYTF.

This clonotype was counted a few times. The V and J genes are TRBV18 and TRBJ2-5; D not resolved. Trimming shortened V by 3 bases and J by 2 bases, and 7 bases separated the two germline ends. The CDR3 sequence is 13 residues long. Germline lookup yields CDR1 KGHSH and CDR2 LQKENI. CDR3 region: CASSPILQETQYF. CDR3 sequence (DNA): TGTGCCAGCTCACCTATACTTCAAGAGACCCAGTACTTC. Complete variable domain (other parts from reference TRBV18 and TRBJ2-5): NAGVMQNPRHLVRRRGQEARLRCSPMKGHSHVYWYRQLPEEGLKFMVYLQKENIIDESGMPKERFSAEFPKEGPSILRIQQVVRGDSAAYFCASSPILQETQYFGPGTRLLVL.

A few counts support this clonotype. This rearrangement joins TRBV6-2 or TRBV6-3 to TRBJ2-5; D is undetermined. The germline V gene has CDR1 MNHEY and CDR2 SVGEGT. V was shortened by 6 bases and J by 2 bases, with 10 bases between the two germline ends. The CDR3 loop spans 13 amino acids. The CDR3 region is CASRWTGQETQYF. DNA of the CDR3: TGTGCCAGCAGGTGGACGGGTCAAGAGACCCAGTACTTC.

The chain joins TRBV5-1 to TRBJ2-5, with D maybe TRBD2 (6 bases). The CDR3 is 16 residues long. CDR1 is SGHRS and CDR2 is YFSETQ in the germline V gene. Trimming stripped 3 bases from V and 1 base from J, with 16 bases between. The CDR3 DNA sequence: TGCGCCAGCAGCTACCTAGGCCCGCGGGGCCAAGAGACCCAGTACTTC. It encodes CASSYLGPRGQETQYF. Full variable domain (remainder filled in from reference TRBV5-1 and TRBJ2-5): KAGVTQTPRYLIKTRGQQVTLSCSPISGHRSVSWYQQTPGQGLQFLFEYFSETQRNKGNFPGRFSGRQFSNSRSEMNVSTLELGDSALYLCASSYLGPRGQETQYFGPGTRLLVL.

V gene TRBV6-5 combines with J gene TRBJ2-2; 7 positions agree with TRBD1. The germline V gene has CDR1 MNHEY and CDR2 SVGAGI. Unmatched junction bases numbered 2, after V lost 6 bases and J lost 1 base. This CDR3 comprises 14 residues. For the CDR3, the DNA is TGTGCCAGCAGGCAGGGGGTGAACACCGGGGAGCTGTTTTTT. It codes for CASRQGVNTGELFF.

The table lists this clonotype with a few counts. V and J are TRBV4-1 and TRBJ2-4; 7 nucleotides line up with TRBD1. The ends lost 0 bases at V and 2 bases at J; junction bases unmatched: 16. Germline values: CDR1 MGHRA, CDR2 YSYEKL. The CDR3 totals 20 residues. DNA of the CDR3: TGCGCCAGCAGCCAAGATCTGCCAGGGGGAATCGTTGGGTCCAAAAACATTCAGTACTTC. This translates into CASSQDLPGGIVGSKNIQYF.

V is TRBV4-2 and J is TRBJ1-1, with 7 bases aligning to TRBD1. Unmatched junction bases numbered 11, after V lost 5 bases and J lost 5 bases. Germline V gene lookup returns CDR1 LGHNA and CDR2 YNFKEQ. CDR3 size: 15 residues. CDR3 coding DNA: TGTGCCAGCAGCAGGGCCAAGGGGGCAAGGACTGAAGCTTTCTTT. It encodes CASSRAKGARTEAFF.

V is TRBV6-5 and J is TRBJ2-6; D assignment may be TRBD1 or TRBD2 (6 bases each). This CDR3 is built from 18 residues. Germline CDR1 MNHEY, CDR2 SVGAGI. Trimming removed 2 bases at V and 2 bases at J, with 16 bases between. CDR3 bases: TGTGCCAGCAGTTACCCGCCCCCGGGGGCGGCTGGGGCCAACGTCCTGACTTTC. Translated, it gives CASSYPPPGAAGANVLTF.